This entry lists 5 T cell receptor beta chains sequenced from one sample in a study of cytomegalovirus exposure and HLA in healthy donors. PCR amplification relied on 60 Vbeta primers (plus 13 Jbeta primers). Some clones are missing from TCRdb's copy, which holds only in-frame ones; the method was immunoSEQ multiplex PCR. The ten top clones account for roughly 3.5%, within a sample of approximately 110,000 clones. The sequencing sample was made of PBMCs. The receptor set was obtained from a man aged 18 to 29 in good health and CMV-seronegative.

This rearrangement joins TRBV10-3 to TRBJ1-4; 7 bases line up with TRBD1. The CDR3 is 13 residues long. Germline V gives CDR1 ENHRY, CDR2 SYGVKD. Losses at the gene ends were 6 bases for V and 3 bases for J; bases not matched to a gene: 1. CDR3 amino acids: CAISGTANEKLFF. The CDR3 nucleotides read TGTGCCATCAGCGGGACAGCTAATGAAAAACTGTTTTTT.

This chain links TRBV15 with TRBJ2-3; perhaps TRBD1 as D (6 bases). This CDR3 comprises 16 residues. Germline V lookup: CDR1 LNHNV, CDR2 YYDKDF (reference sequence). Trimming took off 0 bases at V and 0 bases at J, with 10 bases between the two ends. CDR3 sequence reads: CATSRDGTLSTDTQYF. The CDR3 DNA is TGTGCCACCAGCAGAGATGGGACACTTAGCACAGATACGCAGTATTTT.

The chain combines TRBV5-4 with TRBJ1-1; D is perhaps TRBD1 (5 bases). This CDR3 region has 14 residues. The V gene lost 3 bases and the J gene lost 4 bases, with 13 bases spanning the gap. The germline V gene encodes CDR1 SGHNT and CDR2 YYREEE (reference sequence). CDR3 sequence (DNA): TGTGCCAGCAGCTGGTGGGGGGAGGGCACTGAAGCTTTCTTT. It is translated as CASSWWGEGTEAFF.

V gene TRBV6-5 combines with J gene TRBJ2-7; 7 positions match TRBD1. The CDR3 is 14 residues long. Germline lookup yields CDR1 MNHEY and CDR2 SVGAGI. With V trimmed by 6 bases and J by 2 bases, 7 bases remained unmatched. The CDR3 DNA is TGTGCCAGCAGCCCCCGGGACAGAGCCTACGAGCAGTACTTC. Its protein product is CASSPRDRAYEQYF.

The J gene is TRBJ2-5, the V gene TRBV4-1, with 8 nucleotides matching TRBD2. The assigned J gene may be wrong: the sequence end matches TRBJ2-7 better. Germline V gene lookup returns CDR1 MGHRA and CDR2 YSYEKL. The CDR3 totals 15 residues. CDR3 nucleotides: TGCGCCAGCAGCCAAGGCCTAGCGGGTACTTACGAGCAGTACTTC. Protein sequence: CASSQGLAGTYEQYF.